This T cell receptor beta chain was captured by sequencing in a study of beta chain features in type 1 diabetes (dated by TCRdb to about 2018). Notes on the research overall: Mean age, gender distribution, total cell number and subset yield did not differ between patients and healthy donors. Across all samples, fewer than 130 million sorted cells were examined, and cell number per subset correlated strongly with RNA yield. The study compared TCRB repertoires of sorted circulating CD4+ T cell subsets between recently diagnosed type 1 diabetes patients and matched healthy donors. Regulatory and stem cell-like memory subsets were isolated from only 8 patients and 8 healthy donors, whereas naive and central memory subsets came from all 30 or so donors.

CDR1 and CDR2, looked up from the germline V gene, are SGDLS and YYNGEE. Taken from cysteine to phenylalanine, the CDR3 has 13 residues. Only the CDR3 DNA stays, 39 bases, in frame from base 1. V lost 4 bases and J lost 0 bases; the stretch between them is 4 bases long. The entire isolated RNA was reverse transcribed using the High Capacity cDNA Reverse Transcription Kit, and thus expressed TCRB transcripts were sequenced. For stem cell-like memory T cell samples, survey-depth immunoSEQ sequencing was used, averaging about 970,000 total reads per sample. Sorted cells were lysed in RLT buffer and RNA was extracted with DNase-treated RNeasy Micro or Mini kits, depending on cell number. Each cell subset was processed on its own to prevent cross-contamination, while patient and healthy donor samples were processed together. TCRB sequences were amplified from cDNA with the immunoSEQ multiplex PCR, producing 87-bp fragments spanning the CDR3 region. Amplicons were sequenced on the Illumina HiSeq platform. The original methods were these. Synthetic template baselines were used to correct PCR bias computationally, reads within Hamming distance 2 were collapsed, and singletons that could not be merged were discarded. Reads were aligned to IMGT to assign V, D and J genes, CDR3 length, and insertions or deletions at six rearrangement sites. Within each subset, clonotype counts were normalized to sorted cell number, after which true diversity and Gini coefficients were computed with the tcR R package. The overlap coefficient, calculated on TCRB nucleotide sequences, was used to measure repertoire sharing. The source is immuneACCESS, and TCRdb retained only in-frame sequences with V and J called. Part of the clones is not carried over; for the studies checked, unresolved V genes explain less than half of this, and the remainder is unexplained. V and J calls and clone size come straight from that table; D and trimming were deduced from the DNA. The sample contains 20,000 to 25,000 clones, about 58% of them found a single time. 0.37% of the sample goes to the ten largest clones.

This clone was observed once. Its antigen remains undetermined. Per-nucleotide qualities are absent, and no much larger clonotype sits a single base away. Each donor gave one peripheral blood draw, averaging roughly 120 mL, which was collected into heparinised tubes. Using a panel that included CD45RO, CCR7, CD25, CD127, CD95 and CD27, naive, central memory, regulatory and stem cell-like memory CD4+ T cells were sorted on a BD FACSAria II. A purity above 95% was achieved for all sorted populations. PBMCs were isolated immediately by Lymphoprep density gradient centrifugation and stained directly without culture. So that batch effects would be minimized, each experiment stained and sorted samples in pairs, pairing one healthy donor with one patient. Here is what the overall study found, with its caveats: Type 1 diabetes patients showed a moderate but significant shortening of TCRB CDR3 length in all four CD4+ subsets. Because cDNA was sequenced instead of genomic DNA, highly expressing activated cells could be over-represented, though the groups showed no difference in activation or CD3 levels. The naive, central memory and regulatory TCRB repertoires appeared to resemble one another more closely among patients than among healthy donors. Fewer insertions and more nucleotide deletions at VDJ recombination sites were observed in patients with type 1 diabetes, implying thymic rearrangement abnormalities. PCR might favor shorter templates, but patient and control samples were amplified and corrected together, so any skew would affect both groups equally. HLA sub-analyses involved small numbers of individuals, so any influence of HLA type on TCRB rearrangement remained unresolved.

Sample: stem cell memory CD4+ T cells from blood. The label giving this sample's cell subset or site can be read as: stem cell-like memory CD4+ T cells. This TCR was recovered from a man younger than 30 with type 1 diabetes. The chain links TRBV9 with TRBJ2-2, with the D segment identity uncertain. The DNA is as follows: TGTGCCAGCAGCCAGACGAACACCGGGGAGCTGTTTTTT. This sequence encodes CASSQTNTGELFF.